The sequence of this TCR beta chain was determined in a study of OX40 agonist ivuxolimab in advanced cancers. Germline values: CDR1 MDHEN, CDR2 SYDVKM. The CDR3 runs 16 residues. Trimming cost V 6 bases and J 2 bases, with 19 bases left between them. General study points: With doses of 0.1-3.0 mg/kg, partial responders showed among the lowest clonal expansion.

In regard to this clone: Antigen: not known.

The timepoints at which blood was sampled were baseline, cycle 4 day 1, and cycle 7 day 1. Some clones are missing from TCRdb's copy, which holds only in-frame ones; the method was immunoSEQ multiplex PCR. The sample has roughly 120,000 clones; roughly 90% are singletons. This clonotype was sampled from an adult with an advanced solid tumor such as melanoma, head and neck, liver or kidney cancer. This chain uses TRBV28 with TRBJ1-2, with TRBD1 as a possible D gene (5 bases). The source was CD4+ or CD8+ T cells sorted from blood, collected in a trial of the OX40 agonist ivuxolimab. CDR3 DNA: TGTGCCAGCAGCGTCGAGGTACAGGTTATCAACTATGGCTACACCTTC. Translating it yields CASSVEVQVINYGYTF.